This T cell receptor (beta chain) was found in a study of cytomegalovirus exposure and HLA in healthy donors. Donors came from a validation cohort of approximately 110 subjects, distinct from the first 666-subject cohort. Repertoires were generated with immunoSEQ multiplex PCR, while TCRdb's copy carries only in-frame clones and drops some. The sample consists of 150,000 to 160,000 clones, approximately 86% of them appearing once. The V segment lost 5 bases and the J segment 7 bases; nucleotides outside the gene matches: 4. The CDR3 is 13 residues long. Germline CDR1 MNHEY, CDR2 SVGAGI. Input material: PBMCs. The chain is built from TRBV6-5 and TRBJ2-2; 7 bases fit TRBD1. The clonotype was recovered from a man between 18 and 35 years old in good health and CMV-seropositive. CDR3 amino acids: CASSPGTDGELFF. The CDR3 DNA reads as TGTGCCAGCAGTCCCGGGACAGACGGGGAGCTGTTTTTT.